Listed below are T cell receptor beta chains from one sample, sequenced in a study of T cell responses to AZD1222 COVID-19 vaccine. Using immunoSEQ multiplex PCR, the repertoire was profiled, and TCRdb retains in-frame clones only, with some absent. The table lists about 130,000 clones, around 94% of them singletons. The sample here was peripheral blood, taken on day 0 of AZD1222 vaccination. The receptors stem from an adult in good health. Each CDR3 is given with its conserved first and last residue. The D gene is left open where the match is weak. Clone size is not always given. Where it is, it says once, few, many or a class for expanded clones.

TRBV6-2/TRBV6-3,.,TRBJ2-5,.,TGTGCCAGCAGCCCTAGGGGGACCCAGTACTTC,CASSPRGTQYF
TRBV11-2,few,TRBJ2-7,TRBD2,TGTGCCAGCAGCGGAGGGACTAGCGGGTACGAGCAGTACTTC,CASSGGTSGYEQYF
TRBV5-1,.,TRBJ2-2,TRBD2,TGCGCCAGCAGCCTGGGACTAGCGGGAGGCCTCACCGGGGAGCTGTTTTTT,CASSLGLAGGLTGELFF
TRBV7-9,.,TRBJ2-3,TRBD2,TGTGCCAGCAGCCCCCGGCGGCTAGCGGGAGATTATACGCAGTATTTT,CASSPRRLAGDYTQYF
TRBV7-8,.,TRBJ2-3,TRBD2,TGTGCCAGCAGCTCTACTAGCGGGAGGACAGATACGCAGTATTTT,CASSSTSGRTDTQYF
TRBV5-1,.,TRBJ1-3,.,TGCGCCAGCAGTCAGGACAGCGGAAACACCATATATTTT,CASSQDSGNTIYF
TRBV6-2/TRBV6-3,.,TRBJ2-5,.,TGTGCCAGCAGTAGGGGACGAGCCCAAGAGACCCAGTACTTC,CASSRGRAQETQYF
TRBV11-2,.,TRBJ2-1,.,TGTGCCAGCAGTTACGCCTACAATGAGCAGTTCTTC,CASSYAYNEQFF
TRBV6-5,few,TRBJ1-6,TRBD1,TGTGCCAGCAGCCTGGGACAGGGGTTCCGATCACCCCTCCACTTT,CASSLGQGFRSPLHF
TRBV30,few,TRBJ1-2,TRBD1,TGTGCCTCGGAGACAGGGAGTGGATACACCTTC,CASETGSGYTF
TRBV7-2,.,TRBJ1-1,TRBD1,TGTGCCAGCAGCCCCCCGGGACAGGGGACCTCTGAAGCTTTCTTT,CASSPPGQGTSEAFF
TRBV7-2,.,TRBJ1-2,TRBD1,TGTGCCAGCAGCTTAAATCCCCGAAGGGACAGACCTAACTATGGCTACACCTTC,CASSLNPRRDRPNYGYTF
TRBV7-9,.,TRBJ2-2,TRBD1,TGTGCCAGCAGCTTCCCAGGGGGCCTCGGGAGCACCGGGGAGCTGTTTTTT,CASSFPGGLGSTGELFF
TRBV5-5,.,TRBJ2-3,.,TGTGCCAGCAGCTTGAGGCCCTTAACAGATACGCAGTATTTT,CASSLRPLTDTQYF
TRBV7-7,.,TRBJ2-3,.,TGTGCCAGCAGCTTACACAACGGGAATACGCAGTATTTT,CASSLHNGNTQYF
TRBV30,.,TRBJ2-5,TRBD2,TGTGCCTGGAGTGCGGGACTAGCGGAACAAGAGACCCAGTACTTC,CAWSAGLAEQETQYF
TRBV28,.,TRBJ2-1,.,TGTGCCAGCAGCATCGAGCAAGGGAATGAGCAGTTCTTC,CASSIEQGNEQFF